These 18 T cell receptor beta chains were sequenced from one sample in a study of T cells in Graves' hyperthyroidism and ophthalmopathy. Amplified TCR beta CDR3 regions came from RNA transcripts. When the TCR CDR3 underwent first-round RT-PCR, the HTBI primer set was used. TCRdb reprocessed the multiplex PCR reads via MiXCR and lists one record per CDR3 protein. The sample consists of roughly 530,000 distinct CDR3 sequences, roughly a sixth of them appearing once. Sequencing was carried out using blood. The source of these receptors is a woman aged 18-29 years with Graves' ophthalmopathy.

The V and J genes are TRBV11-3 and TRBJ2-7; 8 positions match TRBD2. The ends lost 5 bases at V and 4 bases at J; junction bases unmatched: 10. Germline values: CDR1 SGHNT, CDR2 YENEEA. The CDR3 totals 15 residues. The CDR3 is CASSLSGSDQYEQYF. The DNA of the CDR3 is TGTGCCAGCAGCCTCAGCGGGAGCGACCAGTACGAGCAGTACTTC. The full variable domain, completed using reference TRBV11-3 and TRBJ2-7, is EAGVVQSPRYKIIEKKQPVAFWCNPISGHNTLYWYLQNLGQGPELLIRYENEEAVDDSQLPKDRFSAERLKGVDSTLKIQPAELGDSAVYLCASSLSGSDQYEQYFGPGTRLTVT.

This clonotype was observed many times. J is TRBJ2-1 and V is TRBV29-1; 8 positions agree with TRBD1. Trimming at V came to 6 bases and at J to 2 bases, leaving 9 bases not matched to a gene. The CDR3 is made up of 15 amino acids. The germline CDR1 and CDR2 sequences are SQVTM and ANQGSEA. The CDR3 region is CSVTPGQGAYNEQFF. The CDR3 DNA reads as TGCAGCGTAACGCCAGGACAGGGAGCCTACAATGAGCAGTTCTTC.

The CDR3 nucleotides read TGTGCCAGCAGGGGCCGGGACAGGGTAACTGAAGCTTTCTTT. Its translation is CASRGRDRVTEAFF. V is TRBV28 and J is TRBJ1-1; 9 nucleotides line up with TRBD1. The germline V gene has CDR1 MDHEN and CDR2 SYDVKM. J was trimmed by 5 bases and V by 6 bases; bases with no gene match: 7. There are 14 residues in the CDR3.

This rearrangement joins TRBV7-9 to TRBJ2-7; a possible D gene is TRBD1 (5 bases). The germline CDR1 and CDR2 sequences are SEHNR and FQNEAQ (reference sequence). The V end was cut by 5 bases, the J end by 3 bases, with 14 bases between. This CDR3 comprises 14 residues. The CDR3 reads CASSPRSGIYEQYF. DNA for the CDR3: TGTGCCAGCAGCCCACGGTCAGGGATCTACGAGCAGTACTTC.

In this sample, this clonotype turned up many times. V and J are TRBV4-3 and TRBJ2-5, with a tentative D call TRBD2 (5 bases). CDR1 is LGHNA and CDR2 is YSLEER in the germline V gene. CDR3 length equals 14 residues. V was shortened by 1 base and J by 5 bases, with 11 bases between the two germline ends. The CDR3 DNA reads TGCGCCAGCAGCCAAGTGAGGGTATCGGAGACCCAGTACTTC. It is translated as CASSQVRVSETQYF.

There are a few counts of this clonotype. V usage is TRBV6-2 or TRBV6-3 and J usage is TRBJ2-5; unclear D gene. Trimming shortened V by 2 bases and J by 1 base, and 14 bases separated the two germline ends. The CDR3 has 16 amino acids. In germline, CDR1 is MNHEY, CDR2 SVGEGT. The CDR3, as DNA: TGTGCCAGCAGTTACGGCTACCAGCCCTCCCAAGAGACCCAGTACTTC. As protein: CASSYGYQPSQETQYF.

This sequence joins TRBV3-1 and TRBJ1-1, with a weak D call TRBD1 (5 bases). The CDR3 is 15 amino acids. V gave up 8 bases and J gave up 0 bases, with 16 bases separating them. CDR1 LGHDT and CDR2 YNNKEL come from the germline V gene (reference sequence). CDR3 DNA sequence: TGTGCCAGCTCACCCTTAGAGGGGCTGAACACTGAAGCTTTCTTT. Translation: CASSPLEGLNTEAFF.

The chain has TRBV7-6 and TRBJ2-5; D not certain. V was trimmed by 5 bases and J by 1 base, leaving 5 bases between them. The CDR3 runs to 12 residues. The germline V gene has CDR1 SGHVS and CDR2 FNYEAQ. The CDR3 protein is CASSRPQETQYF. CDR3 coding DNA: TGTGCCAGCAGCCGTCCCCAAGAGACCCAGTACTTC.

This sequence joins TRBV12-3 or TRBV12-4 and TRBJ2-1, with D hard to call. V lost 10 bases and J 2 bases, leaving 12 bases between the germline ends. The CDR3 is 13 amino acids. The CDR3 protein is CATSAEPYNEQFF. The CDR3, as DNA: TGTGCCACCTCAGCTGAACCCTACAATGAGCAGTTCTTC.

Only a few counts were recorded for this clonotype. The gene calls are TRBV9 and TRBJ2-1; D not resolved. The ends were cut back, 0 bases at V and 5 bases at J, with 6 bases in the middle. The V gene's germline CDR1 is SGDLS and CDR2 YYNGEE. The CDR3 has 13 amino acids. CDR3 nucleotide sequence: TGTGCCAGCAGCGTAGTAGGGAACAATGAGCAGTTCTTC. It yields the protein CASSVVGNNEQFF.

The rearrangement links TRBV20-1 to TRBJ2-1; 11 bases line up with TRBD2. CDR3 length equals 15 residues. J gave up 4 bases and V 2 bases, and 4 bases lay outside the gene matches. The germline CDR1 and CDR2 sequences are DFQATT and SNEGSKA (reference sequence). The CDR3 spells CSARSSSGRYNEQFF. CDR3 DNA sequence: TGCAGTGCTAGATCGTCTAGCGGGAGGTACAATGAGCAGTTCTTC.

This clonotype showed up just a few times. The junction and the germline gene differ at one end; a read error may be behind it. The V and J genes are TRBV4-3 and TRBJ2-2; 9 bases map to TRBD2. The germline V gene encodes CDR1 LGHNA and CDR2 YSLEER. This CDR3 region has 17 residues. The CDR3 DNA sequence: TGCGCCAGCAACCAAGTTTTTAGCGGGAGGAACACCGGGGAGCTGTTTTTT. This codes for CASNQVFSGRNTGELFF.

Many counts were recorded for this clonotype. The chain couples TRBV13 to TRBJ2-7; 10 bases match TRBD1. V lost 3 bases and J lost 5; bases outside the gene matches: 7. CDR3 length: 15 residues. Germline V gives CDR1 PRHDT, CDR2 FYEKMQ (reference sequence). CDR3 residues: CASSLSDRGKNEQYF. DNA for the CDR3: TGTGCCAGCAGCTTGTCGGACAGGGGGAAAAACGAGCAGTACTTC.

This chain connects TRBV6-5 to TRBJ2-3; 13 bases fit TRBD2. J gave up 5 bases and V 0 bases, and 8 bases lay outside the gene matches. CDR1 and CDR2 (germline): MNHEY, SVGAGI. The CDR3 is made up of 18 amino acids. Written as DNA, the CDR3 is TGTGCCAGCAGTTACTCGCCCTGGACTAGCGGGAGCCTAGATACGCAGTATTTT. Translation: CASSYSPWTSGSLDTQYF.

This clonotype was observed a few times. A much larger clone differs by one base, so this may be a read error. The V gene is TRBV30, the J gene TRBJ2-3; tentative D call: TRBD2 (5 bases). CDR3 length: 17 amino acids. Trimming took 0 bases from V and 2 from J, leaving 18 bases between them. Germline V gene sequence: CDR1 GTSNPN, CDR2 SVGIG (reference sequence). The CDR3 region has the DNA TGTGCCTGGAGTGTATCCACCCTAGCCACCATCACAGATACGCAGTATTTT. Translating gives CAWSVSTLATITDTQYF.

This clonotype occurred a few times. V usage is TRBV18 and J usage is TRBJ1-2; D is possibly TRBD1 (5 bases). This CDR3 has 13 residues. Germline lookup yields CDR1 KGHSH and CDR2 LQKENI. V dropped 5 bases and J dropped 4 bases, with 11 bases sitting between them. This CDR3 reads CASSLQAIYGYTF. CDR3 sequence (DNA): TGTGCCAGCTCATTACAGGCGATCTATGGCTACACCTTC.

This chain connects TRBV27 to TRBJ1-4; 11 nucleotides align to TRBD1. Germline values: CDR1 MNHEY, CDR2 SMNVEV (reference sequence). The junction had 3 bases not matched to a gene; V was cut back by 6 bases and J by 6 bases. The CDR3 is 14 residues long. For the CDR3, the DNA is TGTGCCAGCAGGCCGGACAGGGGGCATGAAAAACTGTTTTTT. As protein: CASRPDRGHEKLFF.

This clonotype was seen only a few times. The V call is TRBV13, the J call TRBJ2-2; 9 bases are a match to TRBD2. CDR1 is PRHDT and CDR2 is FYEKMQ in the germline V gene (reference sequence). The CDR3 extends over 17 amino acids. Germline trimming cut 3 bases from V and 3 bases from J; bases unmatched to any gene: 8. The CDR3 sequence: CASSFLIAGAYTGELFF. The CDR3 DNA follows: TGTGCCAGCAGCTTCCTTATAGCGGGGGCTTACACCGGGGAGCTGTTTTTT.